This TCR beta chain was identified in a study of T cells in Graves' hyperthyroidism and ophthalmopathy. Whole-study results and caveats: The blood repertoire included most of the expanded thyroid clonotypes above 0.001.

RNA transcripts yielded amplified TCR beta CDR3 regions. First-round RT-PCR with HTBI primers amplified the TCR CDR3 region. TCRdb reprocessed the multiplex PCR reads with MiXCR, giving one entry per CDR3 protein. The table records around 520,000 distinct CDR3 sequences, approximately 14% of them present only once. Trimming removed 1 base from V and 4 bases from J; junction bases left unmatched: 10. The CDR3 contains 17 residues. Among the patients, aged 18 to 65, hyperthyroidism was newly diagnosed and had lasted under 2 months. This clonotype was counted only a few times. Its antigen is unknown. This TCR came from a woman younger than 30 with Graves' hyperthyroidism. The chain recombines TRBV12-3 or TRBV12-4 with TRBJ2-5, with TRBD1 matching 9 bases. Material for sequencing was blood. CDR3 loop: CASSLDRGRGNGETQYF. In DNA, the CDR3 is TGTGCCAGCAGTTTAGACAGGGGGCGAGGTAACGGAGAGACCCAGTACTTC.